The source of this T cell receptor (beta chain) is a study of blood T cell repertoires in COVID-19. This CDR3 comprises 13 residues. The germline CDR1 and CDR2 sequences are SGDLS and YYNGEE. Trimming cost V 0 bases and J 5 bases, with 5 bases left between them. The cohort comprised adults aged roughly 18 to 95 years residing in approximately 25 US areas. Measured with immunoSEQ multiplex PCR; TCRdb has only the in-frame clones, and not every one. The sample records more than 300,000 clones, 88% being singletons. The sequence came from a woman aged 18-30 years who had recovered from COVID-19. The chain recombines TRBV9 with TRBJ2-2, with a weak D call TRBD1 (5 bases). Sequenced material: PBMCs or T cells enriched from blood (not recorded which). CDR3 DNA sequence: TGTGCCAGCAGCGTAGGACAGACCGGGGAGCTGTTTTTT. This codes for CASSVGQTGELFF.